The T cell receptor beta chain under discussion was sequenced for a study of beta chain features in type 1 diabetes. The wider study: No patient-donor differences in age, gender, total cells or subset yield. Study-wide points: In all four CD4+ subsets, TCRB CDR3 length was significantly, moderately reduced in type 1 diabetes. In patients and controls equally, PCR might favor templates that are shorter.

Looked up from germline, CDR1 is MNHEY and CDR2 is SVGAGI. V gave up 2 bases and J gave up 3 bases, with 8 bases separating them. This CDR3 is built from 13 residues. About this clone itself: Its matching antigen is unknown. Other DNA sequences in this sample translate to the same CDR3.

Reverse transcribing all isolated RNA meant expressed TCRB transcripts were sequenced. The assay was immunoSEQ multiplex PCR, and TCRdb's table has in-frame clones only and misses some. Here the sample spans 500,000 to 800,000 clones, approximately 13% being singletons. This receptor was taken from a young man with type 1 diabetes. The sequenced sample was naive CD4+ T cells from blood. V is TRBV6-5 and J is TRBJ2-7, with a possible D match to TRBD1 (5 bases). CDR3 residues: CASSYGRGYEQYF. The CDR3 nucleotides read TGTGCCAGCAGTTACGGTAGGGGCTACGAGCAGTACTTC.